These 16 T cell receptor beta chains share one sample of origin, sequenced in a study of CD8 T cells in Susac syndrome. RNA, at roughly 0.5 to 1 ug, was reverse transcribed with random hexamers. Each CDR3 protein gets one entry after TCRdb re-called the immunoSEQ multiplex PCR reads with MiXCR. The repertoire holds roughly 220,000 distinct CDR3 sequences, with approximately 94% as singletons. The specimen was CD4+ T cells from PBMCs. The origin of the receptors is a human donor with Susac syndrome.

V gene TRBV29-1 combines with J gene TRBJ2-1; the D call may be TRBD1 or TRBD2 (5 bases each). Germline lookup yields CDR1 SQVTM and CDR2 ANQGSEA. The CDR3 totals 12 residues. The V end lost 7 bases, the J end lost 6 bases, and 13 bases lay between the germline ends. CDR3 nucleotides: TGCAGCGGGAACCCGGGACCCAATGAGCAGTTCTTC. Encoded protein: CSGNPGPNEQFF.

The chain links TRBV5-1 to TRBJ1-1, with D possibly TRBD1 on 5 matching bases. V lost 3 bases and J lost 8, with 14 bases in between. There are 13 residues in the CDR3. CDR1 is SGHRS and CDR2 is YFSETQ in the germline V gene. The CDR3 coding sequence is TGCGCCAGCAGCTACACTTACCCAGGGGAAGCTTTCTTT. It specifies CASSYTYPGEAFF.

The chain carries TRBV12-3 or TRBV12-4 and TRBJ1-5; 9 bases fit TRBD1. V gave up 5 bases and J gave up 6 bases; unmatched junction bases: 5. The CDR3 is 14 residues long. The CDR3: CASSPTGGSQPQHF. The CDR3 DNA reads TGTGCCAGCAGTCCGACAGGGGGTAGTCAGCCCCAGCATTTT.

A single count supports this clonotype. The CDR3 reads CASSLKVADIQYF. In DNA, the CDR3 is TGCGCCAGCAGCTTAAAAGTGGCTGACATTCAGTACTTC. The chain is built from TRBV5-1 and TRBJ2-4; D is ambiguous. Germline V lookup: CDR1 SGHRS, CDR2 YFSETQ. The CDR3 loop spans 13 amino acids. V was shortened by 2 bases and J by 8 bases, with 11 bases between the two germline ends.

This rearrangement joins TRBV11-2 to TRBJ2-2; D not certain. The CDR3 has 14 amino acids. Germline lookup yields CDR1 SGHAT and CDR2 FQNNGV. Trimming took 3 bases from V and 5 from J, leaving 10 bases between them. The chain's CDR3 is CASSFDLSTGELFF. The CDR3 bases are TGTGCCAGCAGCTTCGATTTGAGTACCGGGGAGCTGTTTTTT. Supplemented by reference TRBV11-2 and TRBJ2-2, the full variable domain reads EAGVAQSPRYKIIEKRQSVAFWCNPISGHATLYWYQQILGQGPKLLIQFQNNGVVDDSQLPKDRFSAERLKGVDSTLKIQPAKLEDSAVYLCASSFDLSTGELFFGEGSRLTVL.

V gene TRBV5-1 combines with J gene TRBJ1-1; weak D call: TRBD1 (5 bases). This CDR3 has 15 residues. V was trimmed by 4 bases and J by 6 bases, leaving 19 bases between them. Germline V gene lookup returns CDR1 SGHRS and CDR2 YFSETQ. The CDR3 spells CASSRDGDEGSEAFF. CDR3 bases: TGCGCCAGCAGCCGGGACGGGGATGAGGGGTCTGAAGCTTTCTTT.

V is TRBV9 and J is TRBJ2-1; 9 nucleotides agree with TRBD1. CDR3 size: 20 residues. With V trimmed by 4 bases and J by 5 bases, 22 bases remained unmatched. CDR1 and CDR2 (germline): SGDLS, YYNGEE. The CDR3 protein is CASSTRRPSTGTGHDNEQFF. The CDR3 DNA is TGTGCCAGCAGCACCCGCCGACCCTCCACCGGGACAGGGCACGACAATGAGCAGTTCTTC.

The chain recombines TRBV28 with TRBJ1-1, with D possibly TRBD1 on 5 matching bases. Per the germline V gene, CDR1 is MDHEN and CDR2 is SYDVKM. This CDR3 is 14 amino acids long. With 7 bases removed from V and 1 base from J, the gap between germline ends came to 13 bases. The CDR3: CASIPSQGNTEAFF. As DNA, the CDR3 is TGTGCCAGCATCCCGTCGCAGGGGAACACTGAAGCTTTCTTT.

The chain combines TRBV3-1 with TRBJ1-4, with TRBD1 matching 8 bases. Germline assignment: CDR1 LGHDT and CDR2 YNNKEL (reference sequence). The CDR3 length is 13 residues. V trimming: 8 bases; J trimming: 5 bases; junction bases outside the gene matches: 4. The CDR3 loop reads CASVDRGNEKLFF. The CDR3 bases are TGTGCCAGCGTTGACAGGGGAAATGAAAAACTGTTTTTT.

This clonotype was observed a single time. V and J are TRBV5-6 and TRBJ1-1; D gene uncertain. This CDR3 comprises 13 residues. CDR1 and CDR2 from the germline V gene are SGHDT and YYEEEE. Trimming cost V 3 bases and J 3 bases, with 9 bases left between them. CDR3 sequence reads: CASSSRWDTEAFF. Here the CDR3 DNA reads TGTGCCAGCAGCTCCCGGTGGGACACTGAAGCTTTCTTT.

DNA for the CDR3: TGTGCCAGCAGCCAAGATGTGGTCGGGGGCGCCTACAATGAGCAGTTCTTC. Encoded protein: CASSQDVVGGAYNEQFF. The genes are TRBV3-1 and TRBJ2-1; D tentatively fits TRBD1 or TRBD2 (6 bases each). The CDR3 has 17 amino acids. Germline V gene lookup returns CDR1 LGHDT and CDR2 YNNKEL (reference sequence). The germline V and J ends were trimmed by 0 bases and 2 bases, with 14 bases remaining between them.

V usage is TRBV3-1 and J usage is TRBJ1-3; possible D gene TRBD1, 5 bases. Between the trimmed V and J ends, which lost 10 bases and 0 bases, there was a span of 16 bases. CDR3 length equals 15 residues. Germline V lookup: CDR1 LGHDT, CDR2 YNNKEL (reference sequence). CDR3 in amino acids: CATTNTGFSGNTIYF. CDR3 coding DNA: TGTGCCACCACGAACACAGGTTTCTCTGGAAACACCATATATTTT.

The V and J genes are TRBV24-1 and TRBJ1-2; no clear D. CDR1 and CDR2 (germline): KGHDR, SFDVKD. Between the trimmed V and J ends, which lost 4 bases and 0 bases, there was a span of 5 bases. There are 13 residues in the CDR3. The CDR3 spells CATSDYPNYGYTF. CDR3 sequence (DNA): TGTGCCACCAGTGACTATCCTAACTATGGCTACACCTTC.

DNA for the CDR3: TGCAGTGCTACCAGATCCACCGCGGCTATCCAAGAGACCCAGTACTTC. Translating gives CSATRSTAAIQETQYF. This sequence joins TRBV20-1 and TRBJ2-5; D remains ambiguous. The CDR3 extends over 16 amino acids. V was cut by 4 bases and J by 1 base, with 19 bases left in between. Germline lookup yields CDR1 DFQATT and CDR2 SNEGSKA (reference sequence).

The chain links TRBV3-1 to TRBJ1-6; 7 bases align to TRBD1. The length of the CDR3 is 17 residues. V lost 2 bases, J lost 9 bases, and 13 bases stayed unmatched. From germline, CDR1 is LGHDT and CDR2 YNNKEL (reference sequence). The CDR3 loop is CASSQPGGGQRISPLHF. CDR3 sequence (DNA): TGTGCCAGCAGCCAACCAGGGGGTGGGCAACGGATTTCACCCCTCCACTTT.

This chain connects TRBV10-3 to TRBJ1-2; 8 nucleotides line up with TRBD1. The CDR3 sequence is 13 residues long. V was pared by 3 bases and J by 7 bases, with 4 bases of the junction left unmatched. Germline CDR1 is ENHRY and CDR2 is SYGVKD. The CDR3 here is CAISELQGVGYTF. CDR3 nucleotide sequence: TGTGCCATCAGTGAACTACAGGGGGTTGGCTACACCTTC.